The next 13 T cell receptor beta chains were all read from a single sample in a study of T cell changes during pregnancy in multiple sclerosis. Sequencing was performed with immunoSEQ multiplex PCR; in TCRdb, only in-frame clones are kept and a portion is missing. The table includes around 57,000 clones, 75% to 95% detected once. The sequencing used peripheral blood, collected after pregnancy. The receptors come from a female donor in good health, enrolled as a control in a pregnancy study.

The chain uses TRBV11-2 and TRBJ2-7; TRBD2 matches 10 bases. The J segment lost 3 bases and the V segment lost 2 bases, leaving 4 bases of the junction unmatched. CDR3 length: 15 residues. Germline V gene data show CDR1 as SGHAT and CDR2 as FQNNGV. CDR3 bases: TGTGCCAGCAGCTTAAGGACTAGCGGACTCTACGAGCAGTACTTC. Translated: CASSLRTSGLYEQYF.

The chain employs TRBV5-1 and TRBJ1-4, with 10 bases identical to TRBD1. The CDR3 extends over 19 amino acids. Germline V CDR1 and CDR2: SGHRS, YFSETQ. V was pared by 0 bases and J by 3 bases, with 11 bases of the junction left unmatched. DNA for the CDR3: TGCGCCAGCAGCTTGGATCGGCGACAGGGGGCGAGAGCTAATGAAAAACTGTTTTTT. It yields the protein CASSLDRRQGARANEKLFF. Variable domain in full (rest from reference TRBV5-1 and TRBJ1-4): KAGVTQTPRYLIKTRGQQVTLSCSPISGHRSVSWYQQTPGQGLQFLFEYFSETQRNKGNFPGRFSGRQFSNSRSEMNVSTLELGDSALYLCASSLDRRQGARANEKLFFGSGTQLSVL.

This sequence joins TRBV27 and TRBJ1-1, with D unclear. V was clipped by 6 bases and J by 5 bases, with 13 bases between them. This CDR3 is 13 amino acids long. Germline V gene lookup returns CDR1 MNHEY and CDR2 SMNVEV (reference sequence). In DNA form, the CDR3 reads TGTGCCAGCAGCCCCATGTTCGGGACTGAAGCTTTCTTT. Protein product: CASSPMFGTEAFF.

This chain connects TRBV7-9 to TRBJ2-1; 7 bases map to TRBD2. The germline V gene encodes CDR1 SEHNR and CDR2 FQNEAQ (reference sequence). J lost 8 bases, V lost 3 bases, and 10 bases had no gene match. CDR3 size: 15 residues. The CDR3 nucleotides read TGTGCCAGCAGCTTTAAATTCCGCCTAGCGGATGAGCAGTTCTTC. Its protein is CASSFKFRLADEQFF.

The sample holds one count of this clone. V is TRBV6-1 and J is TRBJ2-7; D call uncertain. The CDR3 covers 12 residues. V lost 2 bases and J 5 bases, leaving 7 bases between the germline ends. Germline loops: CDR1 MNHNS, CDR2 SASEGT. DNA for the CDR3: TGTGCCAGCAGTGAAAGCAATGACGAGCAGTACTTC. This gives the protein CASSESNDEQYF.

The chain couples TRBV5-1 to TRBJ2-1, with 9 bases matching TRBD2. With V trimmed by 4 bases and J by 6 bases, 5 bases remained unmatched. The CDR3 extends over 14 amino acids. CDR1 is SGHRS, CDR2 YFSETQ, per germline. In nucleotides, the CDR3 is TGCGCCAGCAGCCGAGCGGGGGGTTTCAATGAGCAGTTCTTC. This translates into CASSRAGGFNEQFF.

The J gene is TRBJ1-1, the V gene TRBV6-5; tentative D call: TRBD1 (5 bases). Germline assignment: CDR1 MNHEY and CDR2 SVGAGI. Trimming took off 2 bases at V and 2 bases at J, with 9 bases between the two ends. The CDR3 consists of 14 residues. CDR3 region: CASSYMDINTEAFF. CDR3 coding DNA: TGTGCCAGCAGTTACATGGACATTAACACTGAAGCTTTCTTT.

J is TRBJ1-3 and V is TRBV7-2; tentatively, D is TRBD1 (5 bases). The CDR3 totals 14 residues. V lost 6 bases to trimming and J lost 1 base, with 10 bases between them. Per the germline V gene, CDR1 is SGHTA and CDR2 is FQGNSA. CDR3 in DNA: TGTGCCAGCAGGCCACAGGCTTCTGGAAACACCATATATTTT. Translating gives CASRPQASGNTIYF. The whole variable domain, filled in from reference TRBV7-2 and TRBJ1-3, reads GAGVSQSPSNKVTEKGKDVELRCDPISGHTALYWYRQSLGQGLEFLIYFQGNSAPDKSGLPSDRFSAERTGGSVSTLTIQRTQQEDSAVYLCASRPQASGNTIYFGEGSWLTVV.

The rearrangement uses TRBV11-2 and TRBJ1-2, with 9 bases identical to TRBD1. With V trimmed by 6 bases and J by 5 bases, 19 bases remained unmatched. Germline V gives CDR1 SGHAT, CDR2 FQNNGV. The CDR3 extends over 18 amino acids. CDR3 sequence: CASRPIQINRGRWYGYTF. The CDR3 DNA is TGTGCCAGCAGACCTATTCAGATAAACAGGGGGCGCTGGTATGGCTACACCTTC.

This clone was observed once. This sequence joins TRBV7-9 and TRBJ2-7; 9 bases are shared with TRBD2. There are 15 residues in the CDR3. With V trimmed by 0 bases and J by 6 bases, 6 bases remained unmatched. Per the germline V gene, CDR1 is SEHNR and CDR2 is FQNEAQ (reference sequence). The CDR3 sequence is CASSLAGTSFSEQYF. The CDR3, as DNA: TGTGCCAGCAGCTTAGCCGGGACTAGCTTCTCCGAGCAGTACTTC.

CDR3 loop: CASSLPSTNEKLFF. The CDR3 DNA reads TGTGCCAGCAGCTTACCGTCAACTAATGAAAAACTGTTTTTT. The chain links TRBV7-2 to TRBJ1-4; D gene ambiguous. The V gene's germline CDR1 is SGHTA and CDR2 FQGNSA. Trimming stripped 2 bases from V and 0 bases from J, with 4 bases between. There are 14 residues in the CDR3.

The CDR3 DNA sequence: TGCGCCAGCAGCCAAAGCCCCGGTCCACAGAGCTCCTATAATTCACCCCTCCACTTT. Translation: CASSQSPGPQSSYNSPLHF. The chain couples TRBV4-3 to TRBJ1-6; D ambiguous. V was shortened by 2 bases and J by 0 bases, with 17 bases between the two germline ends. The CDR3 sequence is 19 residues long. Germline-derived CDR1 and CDR2 are LGHNA and YSLEER.

CDR3 sequence reads: CASSLPAGGLNEQFF. The CDR3 nucleotides are TGTGCCAGCAGCTTACCGGCGGGGGGGCTCAATGAGCAGTTCTTC. This chain joins TRBV7-2 and TRBJ2-1; 9 bases fit TRBD2. The CDR3 has 15 residues. Germline loops: CDR1 SGHTA, CDR2 FQGNSA. The V segment lost 2 bases and the J segment 6 bases; nucleotides outside the gene matches: 5.